Each of the 19 T cell receptor beta chains below was sequenced from the same sample in a study of patients and donors after allogeneic stem cell transplantation. TCRdb redid the calling of the RT-PCR reads with MiXCR, one entry per CDR3 protein. Among about 100,000 distinct CDR3 sequences listed, about a third were seen once. The sample was blood, either unsorted or a sorted T cell fraction (not recorded which). These receptors all come from a human donor who was either an allogeneic HSCT recipient or a stem cell or donor lymphocyte infusion donor (not recorded which). It is not recorded whose cells these are; they may come from a transplant donor.

The chain links TRBV7-2 to TRBJ1-1; 7 bases fit TRBD1. CDR3 length equals 14 residues. Looked up from germline, CDR1 is SGHTA and CDR2 is FQGNSA. Trimming took 5 bases from V and 3 from J; bases not matched to a gene: 6. The CDR3 sequence is CASSNRDRDTEAFF. The CDR3 DNA follows: TGTGCCAGCAGCAACCGGGACAGAGACACTGAAGCTTTCTTT.

The V call is TRBV6-6, the J call TRBJ1-4; possible D gene TRBD1, 5 bases. This CDR3 contains 14 residues. Germline loops: CDR1 MNHNY, CDR2 SVGAGI (reference sequence). Trimming removed 6 bases from V and 2 bases from J, with 10 bases in between. This CDR3 is CASSRRDTNEKLFF. CDR3 in DNA: TGTGCCAGCAGCCGCCGGGACACTAATGAAAAACTGTTTTTT.

This clonotype turned up a few times. The chain joins TRBV12-3 or TRBV12-4 to TRBJ1-1; the D gene is possibly TRBD1 (6 bases). The CDR3 has 14 residues. Trimming left V 6 bases short and J 11 bases short, with 22 bases between. The CDR3 spells CASSLRSARGEAFF. The CDR3 DNA reads as TGTGCCAGCAGCTTGAGGTCCGCCAGGGGTGAGGCTTTCTTT.

V is TRBV2 and J is TRBJ2-3; D unresolved. Trimming pared 8 bases from V and 2 bases from J, leaving 11 bases between. The CDR3 extends over 13 amino acids. Germline-derived CDR1 and CDR2 are SNHLY and FYNNEI. This chain's CDR3 is CASFLRPTDTQYF. CDR3 nucleotides: TGTGCCAGCTTCTTGAGGCCCACAGATACGCAGTATTTT.

The chain links TRBV2 to TRBJ1-5; the match to TRBD1 covers 8 bases. V trimming: 6 bases; J trimming: 7 bases; junction bases outside the gene matches: 8. Germline V lookup: CDR1 SNHLY, CDR2 FYNNEI. The CDR3 contains 14 residues. The CDR3 loop reads CASRPDRGGQPQHF. In DNA form, the CDR3 reads TGTGCCAGCAGGCCCGACAGGGGAGGGCAGCCCCAGCATTTT.

This chain connects TRBV5-5 to TRBJ2-3; D possibly corresponds to TRBD2 (5 bases). This CDR3 has 13 residues. Per germline, CDR1 SGHKS and CDR2 YYEKEE (reference sequence). The germline V and J ends were trimmed by 6 bases and 5 bases, with 13 bases remaining between them. The CDR3 here is CASNARVVDTQYF. The CDR3 DNA reads as TGTGCCAGCAACGCGCGGGTGGTAGATACGCAGTATTTT.

The V call is TRBV28, the J call TRBJ2-7; weak D call: TRBD2 (5 bases). V lost 8 bases and J 3 bases, leaving 26 bases between the germline ends. Germline values: CDR1 MDHEN, CDR2 SYDVKM. The CDR3 runs 17 residues. As DNA, the CDR3 is TGTGCCAGCGAGCGCCTCCACACTAGAGTAGGGATCTACGAGCAGTACTTC. Translated: CASERLHTRVGIYEQYF.

This clonotype was seen only a few times. The CDR3 sequence is CASSSSSGYYEQYF. The CDR3 coding sequence is TGCGCCAGCAGCTCTTCCTCGGGGTACTACGAGCAGTACTTC. This chain links TRBV5-1 with TRBJ2-7; D may be TRBD2 (5 bases). CDR1 is SGHRS, CDR2 YFSETQ, per germline. The CDR3 loop spans 14 amino acids. Trimming stripped 3 bases from V and 3 bases from J, with 13 bases between.

This clonotype appeared a single time. The J gene is TRBJ2-7, the V gene TRBV10-3, with D hard to call. The CDR3 loop spans 12 amino acids. Germline CDR1 and CDR2: ENHRY and SYGVKD. The V end lost 2 bases, the J end lost 5 bases, and 7 bases lay between the germline ends. The chain's CDR3 is CAISERFHEQYF. In nucleotides, the CDR3 is TGTGCCATCAGTGAGAGATTCCACGAGCAGTACTTC.

The sample holds many counts of this clonotype. The chain combines TRBV12-3 or TRBV12-4 with TRBJ1-1; D might be TRBD1 (5 bases). The CDR3 totals 13 residues. The V end lost 8 bases, the J end lost 8 bases, and 18 bases lay between the germline ends. In nucleotides, the CDR3 is TGTGCCAGCCGACCCTCGGGGCCAGCGGAAGCTTTCTTT. It is translated as CASRPSGPAEAFF.

Only a few counts were recorded for this clonotype. CDR3: CATSRDAPSPQHF. The DNA of the CDR3 is TGTGCCACCAGCAGAGATGCCCCCTCTCCCCAGCATTTT. The rearrangement uses TRBV15 and TRBJ1-5; no reliable D call. Germline CDR1 and CDR2: LNHNV and YYDKDF (reference sequence). This CDR3 has 13 amino acids. The V end was cut by 0 bases, the J end by 10 bases, with 10 bases between.

This clonotype has just a few counts. The V call is TRBV27, the J call TRBJ2-1; perhaps TRBD1 as D (6 bases). The CDR3 totals 14 residues. Trimming removed 6 bases at V and 10 bases at J, with 19 bases between. CDR1 is MNHEY and CDR2 is SMNVEV in the germline V gene (reference sequence). CDR3 protein: CASSFLDSTREQFF. Written as DNA, the CDR3 is TGTGCCAGCAGCTTTCTGGACAGCACAAGGGAGCAGTTCTTC.

This clonotype occurred a few times. V and J are TRBV5-1 and TRBJ2-4; 13 bases fit TRBD2. Germline CDR1 is SGHRS and CDR2 is YFSETQ. This CDR3 is 17 amino acids long. The V segment lost 4 bases and the J segment 0 bases; nucleotides outside the gene matches: 4. CDR3 region: CASSNRTSGRAKNIQYF. DNA for the CDR3: TGCGCCAGCAGCAATAGGACTAGCGGGAGAGCCAAAAACATTCAGTACTTC.

In DNA form, the CDR3 reads TGTGCCAGCAACGGGAGGGGGGAGACCCAGTACTTC. This encodes CASNGRGETQYF. The V call is TRBV7-9, the J call TRBJ2-5; 8 nucleotides agree with TRBD2. The CDR3 has 12 amino acids. Germline V CDR1 and CDR2: SEHNR, FQNEAQ (reference sequence). J was trimmed by 5 bases and V by 7 bases; bases with no gene match: 3. The full variable domain, rest sourced from reference TRBV7-9 and TRBJ2-5, is DTGVSQNPRHKITKRGQNVTFRCDPISEHNRLYWYRQTLGQGPEFLTYFQNEAQLEKSRLLSDRFSAERPKGSFSTLEIQRTEQGDSAMYLCASNGRGETQYFGPGTRLLVL.

The chain employs TRBV20-1 and TRBJ2-7; D is uncertain. The length of the CDR3 is 13 residues. CDR1 and CDR2 from the germline V gene are DFQATT and SNEGSKA (reference sequence). V lost 0 bases and J lost 3, with 9 bases in between. The CDR3 loop reads CSARDPGNYEQYF. The CDR3 DNA reads as TGCAGTGCTAGAGATCCCGGAAACTACGAGCAGTACTTC.

The V call is TRBV25-1, the J call TRBJ1-2; D uncertain. Germline-derived CDR1 and CDR2 are MGHDK and SYGVNS. The CDR3 length is 13 residues. Trimming took 6 bases from V and 8 from J, leaving 16 bases between them. CDR3 DNA: TGTGCCAGCAGCCCAGAGGGAAGGGAGGGCTACACCTTC. Protein: CASSPEGREGYTF.

V and J are TRBV6-6 and TRBJ1-1; no definite D call. Germline V gives CDR1 MNHNY, CDR2 SVGAGI (reference sequence). V shed 3 bases and J shed 0 bases, with 11 bases lying between them. The CDR3 runs to 15 residues. The CDR3 bases are TGTGCCAGCAGTTATGGACGCAATATGAACACTGAAGCTTTCTTT. Its translation is CASSYGRNMNTEAFF.

In its sample, this clonotype was seen a few times. DNA for the CDR3: TGTGCCAGCAGCCCTGACTGGGAGAGACCCTCCTACAATGAGCAGTTCTTC. Translated, it gives CASSPDWERPSYNEQFF. The chain is built from TRBV12-3 or TRBV12-4 and TRBJ2-1; possible D gene TRBD2, 5 bases. The CDR3 totals 17 residues. The V and J ends lost 6 bases and 0 bases respectively, with 18 bases between them.

The J gene is TRBJ2-1, the V gene TRBV20-1; 7 bases are shared with TRBD2. The CDR3 loop spans 13 amino acids. V lost 3 bases to trimming and J lost 7 bases; unmatched junction nucleotides: 6. Germline CDR1 and CDR2: DFQATT and SNEGSKA (reference sequence). The CDR3 DNA reads TGCAGTGCTAGGGGGAGGGTAGAAAATGAGCAGTTCTTC. Its protein product is CSARGRVENEQFF.